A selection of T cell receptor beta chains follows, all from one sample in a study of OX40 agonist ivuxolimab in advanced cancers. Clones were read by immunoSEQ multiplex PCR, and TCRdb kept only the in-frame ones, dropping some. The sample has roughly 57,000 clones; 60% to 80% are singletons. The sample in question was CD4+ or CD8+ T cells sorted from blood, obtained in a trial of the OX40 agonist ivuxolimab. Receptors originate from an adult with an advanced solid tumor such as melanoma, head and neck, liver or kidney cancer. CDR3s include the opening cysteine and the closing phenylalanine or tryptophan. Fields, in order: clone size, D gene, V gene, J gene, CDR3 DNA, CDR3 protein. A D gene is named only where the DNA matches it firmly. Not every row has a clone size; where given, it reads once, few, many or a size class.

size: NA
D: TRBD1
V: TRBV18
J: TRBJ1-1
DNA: TGTGCCAGCTCACCGGCTAAAGGGACAGGGAACACTGAAGCTTTCTTT
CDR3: CASSPAKGTGNTEAFF

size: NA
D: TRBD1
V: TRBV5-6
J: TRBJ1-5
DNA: TGTGCCAGCAGCTTGGACAGGGGCCAGCCCCAGCATTTT
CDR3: CASSLDRGQPQHF

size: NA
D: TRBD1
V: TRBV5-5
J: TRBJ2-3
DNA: TGTGCCAGCAGCTTGGGGGACAGGGGTCCCCGCACAGATACGCAGTATTTT
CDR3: CASSLGDRGPRTDTQYF

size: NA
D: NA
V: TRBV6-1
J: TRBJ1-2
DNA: TGTGCCAGCAGTGAACAAGTGGCCTATGGCTACACCTTC
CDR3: CASSEQVAYGYTF

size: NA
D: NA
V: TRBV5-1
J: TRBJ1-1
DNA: TGCGCCAGCAGCTTGGACACACCGAACACTGAAGCTTTCTTT
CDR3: CASSLDTPNTEAFF

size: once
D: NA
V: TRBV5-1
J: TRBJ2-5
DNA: TGCGCCAGCAGCTTGTTGGGGGGACCACAAGAGACCCAGTACTTC
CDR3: CASSLLGGPQETQYF

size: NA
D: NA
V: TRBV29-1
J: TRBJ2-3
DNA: TGCAGCGTTGTTGCGTTGGTAGTGACAGATACGCAGTATTTT
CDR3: CSVVALVVTDTQYF

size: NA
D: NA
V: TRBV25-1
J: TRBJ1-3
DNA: TGTGCCGGGGGGGGAATTTCTGGAAACACCATATATTTT
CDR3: CAGGGISGNTIYF

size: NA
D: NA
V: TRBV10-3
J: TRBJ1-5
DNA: TGTGCCATCAGTGAGTCTACGATTCAGCCCCAGCATTTT
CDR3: CAISESTIQPQHF

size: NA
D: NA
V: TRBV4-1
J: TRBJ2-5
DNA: TGCGCCAGCAGCCAACCCCGAGAGACCCAGTACTTC
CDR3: CASSQPRETQYF

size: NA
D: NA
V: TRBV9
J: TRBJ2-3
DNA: TGTGCCAGCAGCGTAGGAATCCAGGACGGGAGTTCAGATACGCAGTATTTT
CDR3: CASSVGIQDGSSDTQYF

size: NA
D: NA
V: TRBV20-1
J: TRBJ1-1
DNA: TGCAGTGCTCCAAGCGGAACTGAAGCTTTCTTT
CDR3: CSAPSGTEAFF

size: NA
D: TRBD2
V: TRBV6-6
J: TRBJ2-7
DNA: TGTGCCAGCAGGACAGTAGCGGGGCTCGGGGAGCAGTACTTC
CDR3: CASRTVAGLGEQYF

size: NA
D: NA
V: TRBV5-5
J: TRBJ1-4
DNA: TGTGCCAGCAGCTTGCGAGGAACTAATGAAAAACTGTTTTTT
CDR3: CASSLRGTNEKLFF

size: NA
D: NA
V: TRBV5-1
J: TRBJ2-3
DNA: TGCGCCAGCAGCTTGGAATTTGGGGGAACAGATACGCAGTATTTT
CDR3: CASSLEFGGTDTQYF

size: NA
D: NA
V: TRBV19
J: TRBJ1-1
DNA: TGTGCCAGTAGTTCGGCAGGGCTAGGCACTGAAGCTTTCTTT
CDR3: CASSSAGLGTEAFF

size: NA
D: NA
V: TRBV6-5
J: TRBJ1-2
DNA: TGTGCCAGCAGTACCCCCAGGGAGGAGGGCTATGGCTACACCTTC
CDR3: CASSTPREEGYGYTF

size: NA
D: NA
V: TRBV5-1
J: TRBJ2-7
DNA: TGCGCCAGCAGCTCAGTACCAAGCTCCTACGAGCAGTACTTC
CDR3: CASSSVPSSYEQYF

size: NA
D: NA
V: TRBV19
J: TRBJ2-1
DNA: TGTGCCAGTCGGTCGGCCAGCTCCTACAATGAGCAGTTCTTC
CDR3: CASRSASSYNEQFF

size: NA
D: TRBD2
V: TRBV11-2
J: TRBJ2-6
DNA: TGTGCCAGCAGCTTTAATAGCGGGGGTTCTGGGGCCAACGTCCTGACTTTC
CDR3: CASSFNSGGSGANVLTF

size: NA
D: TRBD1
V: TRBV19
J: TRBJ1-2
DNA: TGTGCCAGTAGTATAGGGGGACAGGGGAGATATGGCTACACCTTC
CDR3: CASSIGGQGRYGYTF

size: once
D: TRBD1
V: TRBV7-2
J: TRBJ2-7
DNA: TGTGCCAGCAGCGACGACAGGGGGGGGTTCGAGCAGTACTTC
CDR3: CASSDDRGGFEQYF

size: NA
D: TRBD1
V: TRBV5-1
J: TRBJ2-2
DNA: TGCGCCAGCAGCAACAAAAGACAGGGCGGCGGGGAGCTGTTTTTT
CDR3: CASSNKRQGGGELFF

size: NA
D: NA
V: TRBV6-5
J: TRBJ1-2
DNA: TGTGCCAGCAGTCTGGGACCAGACCCAAACTATGGCTACACCTTC
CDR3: CASSLGPDPNYGYTF

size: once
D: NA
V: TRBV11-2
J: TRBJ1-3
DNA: TGTGCCAGCAGCTTCCTAGGACCCGACTCTGGAAACACCATATATTTT
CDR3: CASSFLGPDSGNTIYF

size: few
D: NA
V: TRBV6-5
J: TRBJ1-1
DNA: TGTGCCAGCAGTCTCGGGGGTGGAACTGAAGCTTTCTTT
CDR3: CASSLGGGTEAFF

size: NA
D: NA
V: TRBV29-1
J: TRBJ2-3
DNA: TGCAGCGTTGAGAGCGGACCCTCAGGGACAGATACGCAGTATTTT
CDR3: CSVESGPSGTDTQYF

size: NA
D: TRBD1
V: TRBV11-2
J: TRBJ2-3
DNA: TGTGCCAGCAGCTTTGACAGGGGCCCAGATACGCAGTATTTT
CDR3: CASSFDRGPDTQYF

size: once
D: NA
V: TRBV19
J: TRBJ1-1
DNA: TGTGCCAGTAGTATAGAACGGAACACTGAAGCTTTCTTT
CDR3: CASSIERNTEAFF

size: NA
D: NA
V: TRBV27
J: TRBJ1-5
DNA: TGTGCCAGCAGTATCCGGACGGCTAGCAATCAGCCCCAGCATTTT
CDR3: CASSIRTASNQPQHF

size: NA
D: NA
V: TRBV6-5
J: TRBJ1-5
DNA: TGTGCCAGCAGTTCCCTGGGGGGGCCCAACAATCAGCCCCAGCATTTT
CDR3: CASSSLGGPNNQPQHF

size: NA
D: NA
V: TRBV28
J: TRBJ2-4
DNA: TGTGCCACCTCGATAGATCACGGGCGTGAGATTCAGTACTTC
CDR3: CATSIDHGREIQYF

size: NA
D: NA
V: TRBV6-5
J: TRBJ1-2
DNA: TGTGCCAGCAGCCAGGGGCCCTATGGCTACACCTTC
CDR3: CASSQGPYGYTF

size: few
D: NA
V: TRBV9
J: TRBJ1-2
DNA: TGTGCCAGCAGCGTGGACAGCTATGGCTACACCTTC
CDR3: CASSVDSYGYTF

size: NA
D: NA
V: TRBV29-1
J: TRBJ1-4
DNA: TGCAGCTCCCGCCACGGCGGGAGTGAAAAACTGTTTTTT
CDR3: CSSRHGGSEKLFF

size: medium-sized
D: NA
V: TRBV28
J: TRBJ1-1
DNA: TGTGCCAGCAGAGGGGGGGCCACTGAAGCTTTCTTT
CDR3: CASRGGATEAFF

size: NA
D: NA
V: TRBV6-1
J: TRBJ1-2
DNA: TGTGCCAGCAGTGAGGCCAGGGCTTACTATGGCTACACCTTC
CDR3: CASSEARAYYGYTF

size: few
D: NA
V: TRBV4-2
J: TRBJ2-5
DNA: TGTGCCAGCAGCCAAACCCGGGGGGCGGGGGAGACCCAGTACTTC
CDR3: CASSQTRGAGETQYF

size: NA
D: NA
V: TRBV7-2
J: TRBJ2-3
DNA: TGTGCCAGCAGCTTAGCGCGCGGGAACACAGATACGCAGTATTTT
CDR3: CASSLARGNTDTQYF

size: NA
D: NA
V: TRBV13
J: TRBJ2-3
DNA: TGTGCCAGCAGCCCCGTGGGGCAGTCCACAGATACGCAGTATTTT
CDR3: CASSPVGQSTDTQYF

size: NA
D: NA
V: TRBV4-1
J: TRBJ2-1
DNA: TGCGTCAGCAGCCTGGACAGCGAGCAGTTCTTC
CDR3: CVSSLDSEQFF

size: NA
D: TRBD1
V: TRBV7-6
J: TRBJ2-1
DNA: TGTGCCAGCAGCTTTGGACAGGGGTACAATGAGCAGTTCTTC
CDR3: CASSFGQGYNEQFF

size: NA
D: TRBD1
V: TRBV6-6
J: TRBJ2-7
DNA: TGTGCCAGCAGATACACAATAACAGGGGTCGAGCAGTACTTC
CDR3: CASRYTITGVEQYF

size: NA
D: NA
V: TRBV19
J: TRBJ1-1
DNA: TGTGCCAGTAACCCGGGACGGCGAAGGGGCACTGAAGCTTTCTTT
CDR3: CASNPGRRRGTEAFF

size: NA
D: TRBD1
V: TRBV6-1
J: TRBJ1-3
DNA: TGTGCCAGCAGTGAGTTGGGACAGGTCCTCTCCTCTGGAAACACCATATATTTT
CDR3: CASSELGQVLSSGNTIYF